The source of this T cell receptor beta chain is a study of shared clonotypes between healthy human individuals. The run depth of the assay was deep. The table came from immunoSEQ multiplex PCR; TCRdb's copy has only in-frame clones and leaves some out. The repertoire holds some 740,000 clones, around 92% seen once, with about 24% in the top ten. Germline lookup yields CDR1 LNHNV and CDR2 YYDKDF (reference sequence). CDR3 length: 16 amino acids. V shed 5 bases and J 2 bases; nucleotides not matched to a gene: 11. Terminally differentiated effector memory CD45RA+ cells were excluded from the naive CD8 cells, which were CD45RO-negative and positively selected for CCR7. Donors, healthy HIV-negative adults, lacked recent acute infections or vaccinations.

The J gene is TRBJ2-7, the V gene TRBV15; 8 bases align to TRBD1. The clonotype comes from a man aged 30 to 39 in good health. The sequenced sample consisted of naive CD8+ T cells sorted from blood. The CDR3 DNA follows: TGTGCCACCAGCGGGGACTTCGGACAGGGCGCCTACGAGCAGTACTTC. This translates into CATSGDFGQGAYEQYF.